The 26 T cell receptor beta chains given below trace back to one sample, sequenced in a study of cytomegalovirus exposure and HLA in healthy donors. The study ran its PCR with 60 Vbeta and 13 Jbeta primers. Some clones are missing from TCRdb's copy, which holds only in-frame ones; the method was immunoSEQ multiplex PCR. This sample has 70,000 to 90,000 clones, with around 65% found just once. Sequenced input: PBMCs. The receptors were sampled from a man in his 60s in good health and CMV-seropositive.

This chain connects TRBV2 to TRBJ1-5; TRBD1 matches 7 bases. V dropped 1 base and J dropped 2; count of bases not matched to a gene: 2. Germline V lookup: CDR1 SNHLY, CDR2 FYNNEI. The CDR3 loop spans 15 amino acids. In nucleotides, the CDR3 is TGTGCCAGCAGTGAAGTCGACAGGGGCAATCAGCCCCAGCATTTT. Translating it yields CASSEVDRGNQPQHF.

This clone came up a few times. The gene calls are TRBV30 and TRBJ1-6; TRBD1 aligns across 7 bases. V dropped 6 bases and J dropped 9; count of bases not matched to a gene: 11. The CDR3 extends over 14 amino acids. Looked up from germline, CDR1 is GTSNPN and CDR2 is SVGIG (reference sequence). CDR3 protein: CACDRAQRGSPLHF. The CDR3 nucleotides read TGTGCCTGCGACAGGGCTCAACGGGGTTCACCCCTCCACTTT.

The genes are TRBV5-6 and TRBJ2-3, with 9 bases identical to TRBD1. There are 16 residues in the CDR3. Germline trimming cut 4 bases from V and 2 bases from J; bases unmatched to any gene: 8. Per the germline V gene, CDR1 is SGHDT and CDR2 is YYEEEE. CDR3: CASSRGQGRLTDTQYF. The CDR3 nucleotides read TGTGCCAGCAGCCGGGGACAGGGAAGACTCACAGATACGCAGTATTTT.

The rearrangement joins TRBV2 to TRBJ2-1; 9 bases match TRBD2. Germline V gene lookup returns CDR1 SNHLY and CDR2 FYNNEI. V trimming: 8 bases; J trimming: 2 bases; junction bases outside the gene matches: 16. The CDR3 totals 18 residues. The chain's CDR3 is CASQLSTPLAGAYNEQFF. The CDR3 coding sequence is TGTGCCAGCCAGCTATCCACCCCCTTAGCGGGGGCCTACAATGAGCAGTTCTTC.

In its sample, this clone is medium-sized. The chain couples TRBV10-2 to TRBJ2-1, with 9 bases identical to TRBD1. Germline CDR1 reads WSHSY; CDR2 reads SAAADI. The V gene end was trimmed by 6 bases and the J gene end by 6 bases; junction bases not matched to a gene: 3. The CDR3 runs to 13 residues. The CDR3 region is CASRTTGGNEQFF. The CDR3 DNA follows: TGCGCCAGCAGGACGACAGGGGGCAATGAGCAGTTCTTC.

The gene calls are TRBV10-2 and TRBJ2-1; 9 nucleotides line up with TRBD2. CDR3 size: 15 residues. Germline lookup yields CDR1 WSHSY and CDR2 SAAADI. J lost 8 bases, V lost 3 bases, and 8 bases had no gene match. CDR3 bases: TGCGCCAGCAGTGAAGGGCGGGAGGGCCGCTATGAGCAGTTCTTC. Its protein is CASSEGREGRYEQFF.

This clone was found once. The gene calls are TRBV7-8 and TRBJ2-7, with TRBD1 matching 8 bases. The germline gives CDR1 SGHVS, CDR2 FQNEAQ. The CDR3 is made up of 16 amino acids. The J segment lost 6 bases and the V segment lost 4 bases, leaving 14 bases of the junction unmatched. The CDR3 region is CASSSRRTGTASEQYF. The CDR3 coding sequence is TGTGCCAGCAGCTCCCGGCGGACAGGGACTGCTAGCGAGCAGTACTTC.

This clone was detected a few times. The gene calls are TRBV29-1 and TRBJ1-4; weak D call: TRBD1 (5 bases). The CDR3 length is 15 residues. CDR1 is SQVTM, CDR2 ANQGSEA, per germline. Trimming removed 7 bases at V and 3 bases at J, with 18 bases between. Here the CDR3 DNA reads TGCAGCGCCCGGGACGGACTAGGTGCTAATGAAAAACTGTTTTTT. It specifies CSARDGLGANEKLFF. Filled out from reference TRBV29-1 and TRBJ1-4, the complete variable domain reads SAVISQKPSRDICQRGTSLTIQCQVDSQVTMMFWYRQQPGQSLTLIATANQGSEATYESGFVIDKFPISRPNLTFSTLTVSNMSPEDSSIYLCSARDGLGANEKLFFGSGTQLSVL.

This clone was recorded once. The chain carries TRBV29-1 and TRBJ1-2; TRBD1 matches at 7 bases. Germline CDR1 SQVTM, CDR2 ANQGSEA. The trim removed 7 bases at V and 4 bases at J, leaving 6 bases unmatched. This CDR3 comprises 12 residues. CDR3: CSGLQGRYGYTF. The CDR3, as DNA: TGCAGCGGCCTACAGGGGCGCTATGGCTACACCTTC.

The chain joins TRBV9 to TRBJ2-4; 9 nucleotides agree with TRBD2. Germline CDR1 and CDR2: SGDLS and YYNGEE. The CDR3 loop spans 19 amino acids. With V trimmed by 4 bases and J by 0 bases, 14 bases remained unmatched. CDR3 coding DNA: TGTGCCAGCAGCCTTGGGATAGCGGGAGCGGGATTAGCCAAAAACATTCAGTACTTC. Its translation: CASSLGIAGAGLAKNIQYF.

This clone has a handful of counts. This chain connects TRBV4-1 to TRBJ2-5, with 11 bases matching TRBD2. V lost 3 bases to trimming and J lost 6 bases; unmatched junction nucleotides: 9. The CDR3 runs to 16 residues. The germline gives CDR1 MGHRA, CDR2 YSYEKL. This CDR3 is CASSQTLTSGTQTQYF. CDR3 coding DNA: TGCGCCAGCAGCCAGACGCTGACTAGCGGGACGCAGACCCAGTACTTC.

The rearrangement uses TRBV27 and TRBJ1-4; 7 nucleotides align to TRBD1. The CDR3 has 15 amino acids. Losses at the gene ends were 5 bases for V and 4 bases for J; bases not matched to a gene: 7. Germline CDR1 reads MNHEY; CDR2 reads SMNVEV (reference sequence). CDR3 DNA sequence: TGTGCCAGCAGTCTGTCGACAGGGAATAATGAAAAACTGTTTTTT. This encodes CASSLSTGNNEKLFF.

The genes are TRBV28 and TRBJ2-7; 7 nucleotides line up with TRBD1. Germline trimming cut 5 bases from V and 0 bases from J; bases unmatched to any gene: 4. Per the germline V gene, CDR1 is MDHEN and CDR2 is SYDVKM. This CDR3 has 14 amino acids. The CDR3 spells CASSPSGGSYEQYF. CDR3 DNA: TGTGCCAGCAGTCCCTCAGGGGGCTCCTACGAGCAGTACTTC. Full variable domain (rest looked up from reference TRBV28 and TRBJ2-7): DVKVTQSSRYLVKRTGEKVFLECVQDMDHENMFWYRQDPGLGLRLIYFSYDVKMKEKGDIPEGYSVSREKKERFSLILESASTNQTSMYLCASSPSGGSYEQYFGPGTRLTVT.

The chain uses TRBV14 and TRBJ1-1, with D unresolved. Germline CDR1 reads SGHDN; CDR2 reads FVKESK. The CDR3 totals 13 residues. V was trimmed by 4 bases and J by 4 bases, leaving 10 bases between them. The CDR3 loop is CASSLQRATEAFF. The CDR3 nucleotides are TGTGCCAGCAGCCTACAGAGGGCCACTGAAGCTTTCTTT.

This chain joins TRBV5-1 and TRBJ1-2; the match to TRBD1 covers 12 bases. CDR1 is SGHRS, CDR2 YFSETQ, per germline. This CDR3 is 15 amino acids long. V lost 5 bases, J lost 7 bases, and 9 bases stayed unmatched. The CDR3 sequence: CASRGQGASVGGYTF. The CDR3 DNA sequence: TGCGCCAGCAGGGGACAGGGGGCAAGCGTTGGTGGCTACACCTTC.

This chain joins TRBV11-2 and TRBJ2-7, with 9 bases lining up with TRBD1. This CDR3 contains 14 residues. The germline CDR1 and CDR2 sequences are SGHAT and FQNNGV. J lost 5 bases, V lost 1 base, and 3 bases had no gene match. CDR3 region: CASSLGTGVDEQYF. CDR3 DNA sequence: TGTGCCAGCAGCTTAGGGACAGGGGTCGACGAGCAGTACTTC.

This clone was detected a few times. This chain links TRBV11-2 with TRBJ2-7; 8 positions match TRBD1. V gave up 3 bases and J gave up 3 bases; unmatched junction bases: 1. Looked up from germline, CDR1 is SGHAT and CDR2 is FQNNGV. This CDR3 is built from 13 residues. In nucleotides, the CDR3 is TGTGCCAGCAGCTTCGGACAGGGCTACGAGCAGTACTTC. Its translation: CASSFGQGYEQYF.

The chain has TRBV2 and TRBJ1-1, with D possibly TRBD1 on 5 matching bases. The germline V and J ends were trimmed by 10 bases and 8 bases, with 20 bases remaining between them. CDR1 and CDR2 from the germline V gene are SNHLY and FYNNEI. This CDR3 spans 13 amino acids. CDR3 DNA: TGTGCCAATTACGAGAGGCCCGGGGGAGAAGCTTTCTTT. Residues: CANYERPGGEAFF.

The chain carries TRBV30 and TRBJ1-1; no clear D gene. The V end was cut by 4 bases, the J end by 6 bases, with 9 bases between. Germline V gene data show CDR1 as GTSNPN and CDR2 as SVGIG (reference sequence). This CDR3 region has 11 residues. CDR3 nucleotides: TGTGCCTGGATCCGGGAGGCTGAAGCTTTCTTT. Translation: CAWIREAEAFF.

About this clone itself: The germline gene is not matched at one end of the junction; a read error may be the cause. This chain connects TRBV7-9 to TRBJ1-3; the D is unclear. CDR3 length: 12 residues. Germline CDR1 and CDR2: SEHNR and FQNEAQ (reference sequence). The CDR3 DNA reads as TGTTCCAGCAGCTCCCGCGGAAGCACCATATATTTT. Translation: CSSSSRGSTIYF. Variable domain in full (rest from reference TRBV7-9 and TRBJ1-3): DTGVSQNPRHKITKRGQNVTFRCDPISEHNRLYWYRQTLGQGPEFLTYFQNEAQLEKSRLLSDRFSAERPKGSFSTLEIQRTEQGDSAMYLCSSSSRGSTIYFGEGSWLTVV.

This clone appeared once. This chain joins TRBV10-3 and TRBJ2-3, with 12 positions matching TRBD2. The length of the CDR3 is 15 residues. The germline gives CDR1 ENHRY, CDR2 SYGVKD. With 6 bases clipped from V and 0 bases from J, the junction kept 1 base outside the gene matches. This chain's CDR3 is CAIRGTSGSTDTQYF. Written as DNA, the CDR3 is TGTGCCATCAGAGGGACTAGCGGGAGCACAGATACGCAGTATTTT.

This clone was seen a handful of times. The rearrangement links TRBV28 to TRBJ2-3; 16 nucleotides align to TRBD2. The germline gives CDR1 MDHEN, CDR2 SYDVKM. The V segment lost 6 bases and the J segment 4 bases; nucleotides outside the gene matches: 13. The CDR3 totals 19 residues. CDR3 protein: CASRSSGTSGRAKADTQYF. In nucleotides, the CDR3 is TGTGCCAGCAGATCGAGCGGGACTAGCGGGAGGGCCAAGGCAGATACGCAGTATTTT.

The rearrangement links TRBV29-1 to TRBJ1-2; the D is unclear. The CDR3 is made up of 13 amino acids. Trimming removed 7 bases from V and 5 bases from J, with 17 bases in between. Germline CDR1 and CDR2: SQVTM and ANQGSEA. CDR3 residues: CSGSEARGYGYTF. The DNA of the CDR3 is TGCAGCGGATCGGAGGCCAGAGGATATGGCTACACCTTC.

This clone was recorded many times. J is TRBJ1-5 and V is TRBV6-1, with D unclear. The germline V gene has CDR1 MNHNS and CDR2 SASEGT. Trimming shortened V by 8 bases and J by 6 bases, and 11 bases separated the two germline ends. The CDR3 spans 12 residues. CDR3 bases: TGTGCCAGCGGAGATGTCCCTCAGCCCCAGCATTTT. It is translated as CASGDVPQPQHF.

The chain has TRBV11-1 and TRBJ2-3; the D is unclear. The germline V and J ends were trimmed by 4 bases and 9 bases, with 20 bases remaining between them. From germline, CDR1 is SGHAT and CDR2 FQDESV (reference sequence). The CDR3 runs to 15 residues. CDR3: CASSSFSTSPATQYF. Written as DNA, the CDR3 is TGTGCCAGCAGCTCTTTCTCGACTTCCCCGGCGACGCAGTATTTT.

This chain connects TRBV6-1 to TRBJ2-5; 7 bases align to TRBD2. Near its end, the DNA agrees better with TRBJ2-7, so the J call may be wrong. Germline V lookup: CDR1 MNHNS, CDR2 SASEGT. The CDR3 is 15 residues long. The CDR3 loop reads CASIPGGSTTYEQYF. The CDR3, as DNA: TGTGCCAGCATCCCTGGCGGGAGCACCACCTACGAGCAGTACTTC.